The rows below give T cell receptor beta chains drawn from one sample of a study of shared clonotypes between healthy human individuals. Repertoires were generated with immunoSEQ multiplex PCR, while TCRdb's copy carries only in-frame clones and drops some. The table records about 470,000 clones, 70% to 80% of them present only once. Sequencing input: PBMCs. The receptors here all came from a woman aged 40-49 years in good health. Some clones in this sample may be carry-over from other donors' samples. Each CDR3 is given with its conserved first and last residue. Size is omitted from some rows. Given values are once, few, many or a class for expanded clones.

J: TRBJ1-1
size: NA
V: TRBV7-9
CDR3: CASSVSGAKTEAFF

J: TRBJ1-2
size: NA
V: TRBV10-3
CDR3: CAISPGSIYTF

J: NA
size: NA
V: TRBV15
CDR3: CATSSGTGTYEQYF

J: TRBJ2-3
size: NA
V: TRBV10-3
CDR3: CAISDRASSDTQYF

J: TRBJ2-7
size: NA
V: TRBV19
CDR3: CASSRIPGQTYEQYF

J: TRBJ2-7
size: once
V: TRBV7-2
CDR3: CASSLAGGATSYEQYF

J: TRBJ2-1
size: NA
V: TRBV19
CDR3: CASKLRAEDFYNEQFF

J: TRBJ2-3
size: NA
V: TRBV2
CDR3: CASRPDTDTQYF

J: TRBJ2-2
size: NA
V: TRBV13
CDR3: CASSPDRGDTGELFF

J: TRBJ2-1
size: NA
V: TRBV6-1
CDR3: CASSEWGSGYEQFF

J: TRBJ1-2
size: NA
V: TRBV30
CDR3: CAWQKTGNYGYTF

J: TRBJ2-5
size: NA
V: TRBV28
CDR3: CASSRDRQETQYF

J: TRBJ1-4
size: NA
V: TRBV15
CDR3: CATSLDLDRGGKLFF

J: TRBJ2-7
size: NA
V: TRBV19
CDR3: CASSLGTGPSYEQYF

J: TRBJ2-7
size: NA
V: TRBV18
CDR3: CASSTTRGQGTYEQYF

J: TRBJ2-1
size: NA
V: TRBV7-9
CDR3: CASSSRSDSEQFF

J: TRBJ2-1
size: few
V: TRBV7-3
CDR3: CASSLTLASEQFF

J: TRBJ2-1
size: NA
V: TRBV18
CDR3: CASSPQRNSYNEQFF

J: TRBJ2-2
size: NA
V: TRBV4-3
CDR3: CASSQTTVGELFF